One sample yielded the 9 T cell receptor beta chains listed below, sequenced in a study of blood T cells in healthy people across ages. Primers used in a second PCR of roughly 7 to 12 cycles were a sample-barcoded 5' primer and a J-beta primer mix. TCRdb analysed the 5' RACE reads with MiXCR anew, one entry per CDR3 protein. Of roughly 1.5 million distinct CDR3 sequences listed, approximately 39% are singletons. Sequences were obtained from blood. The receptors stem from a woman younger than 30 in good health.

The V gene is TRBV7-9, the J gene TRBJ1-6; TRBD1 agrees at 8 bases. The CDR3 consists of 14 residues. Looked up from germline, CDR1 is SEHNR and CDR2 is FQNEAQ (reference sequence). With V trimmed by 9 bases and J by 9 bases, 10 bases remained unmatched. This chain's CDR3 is CASGVWTGSSPLHF. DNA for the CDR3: TGTGCCAGTGGGGTCTGGACAGGGAGTTCACCCCTCCACTTT. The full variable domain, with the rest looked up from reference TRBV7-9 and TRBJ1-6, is DTGVSQNPRHKITKRGQNVTFRCDPISEHNRLYWYRQTLGQGPEFLTYFQNEAQLEKSRLLSDRFSAERPKGSFSTLEIQRTEQGDSAMYLCASGVWTGSSPLHFGNGTRLTVT.

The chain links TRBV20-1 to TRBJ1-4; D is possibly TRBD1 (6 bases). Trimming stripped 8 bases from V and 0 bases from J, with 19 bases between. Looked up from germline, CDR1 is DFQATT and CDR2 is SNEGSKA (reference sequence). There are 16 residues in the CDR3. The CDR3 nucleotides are TGCAGTTCAACGTCGGACAGTCTTGCAACTAATGAAAAACTGTTTTTT. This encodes CSSTSDSLATNEKLFF.

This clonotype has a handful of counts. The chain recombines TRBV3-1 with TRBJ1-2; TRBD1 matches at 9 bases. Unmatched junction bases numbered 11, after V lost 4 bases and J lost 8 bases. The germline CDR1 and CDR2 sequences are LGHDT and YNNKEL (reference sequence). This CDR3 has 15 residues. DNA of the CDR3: TGTGCCAGCAGCCGAGAGGGCACAGGGGGCTCGGGCTACACCTTC. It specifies CASSREGTGGSGYTF.

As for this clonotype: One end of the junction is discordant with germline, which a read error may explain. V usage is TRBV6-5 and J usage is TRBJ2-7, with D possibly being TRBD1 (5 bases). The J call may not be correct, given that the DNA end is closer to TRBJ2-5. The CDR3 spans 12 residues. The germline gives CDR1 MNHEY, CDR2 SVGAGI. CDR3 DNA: TGTGTCAGCAGTCCAGGGTGGGAGACCCAGTACTTC. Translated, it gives CVSSPGWETQYF.

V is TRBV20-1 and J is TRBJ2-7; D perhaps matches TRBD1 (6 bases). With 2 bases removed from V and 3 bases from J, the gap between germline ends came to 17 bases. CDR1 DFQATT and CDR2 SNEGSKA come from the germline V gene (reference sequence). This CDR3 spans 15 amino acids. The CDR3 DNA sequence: TGCAGTGCTAGACCCCCCGGGACACCCCGCTACGAGCAGTACTTC. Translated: CSARPPGTPRYEQYF.

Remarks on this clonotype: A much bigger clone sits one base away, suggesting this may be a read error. CDR3 sequence: CASSLQQGYNERFF. The DNA for the CDR3 is TGCGCCAGCAGCCTACAACAGGGGTACAATGAGCGGTTCTTC. The chain couples TRBV5-1 to TRBJ2-1; TRBD1 agrees at 7 bases. CDR3 length: 14 residues. Germline assignment: CDR1 SGHRS and CDR2 YFSETQ.

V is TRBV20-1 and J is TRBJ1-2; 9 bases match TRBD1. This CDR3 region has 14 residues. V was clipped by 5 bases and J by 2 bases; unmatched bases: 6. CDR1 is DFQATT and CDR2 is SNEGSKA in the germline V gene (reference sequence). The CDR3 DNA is TGCAGTGCTTACTCCGGGACAGGGAACTATGGCTACACCTTC. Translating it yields CSAYSGTGNYGYTF.

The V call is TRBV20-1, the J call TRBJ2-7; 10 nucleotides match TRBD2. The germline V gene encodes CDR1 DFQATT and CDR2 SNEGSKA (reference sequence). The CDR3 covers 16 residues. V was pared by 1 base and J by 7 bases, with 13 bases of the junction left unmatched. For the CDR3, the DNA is TGCAGTGCTAGAGGGACTAGCGGCTTTTCCTACAATGAGCAGTACTTC. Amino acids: CSARGTSGFSYNEQYF.

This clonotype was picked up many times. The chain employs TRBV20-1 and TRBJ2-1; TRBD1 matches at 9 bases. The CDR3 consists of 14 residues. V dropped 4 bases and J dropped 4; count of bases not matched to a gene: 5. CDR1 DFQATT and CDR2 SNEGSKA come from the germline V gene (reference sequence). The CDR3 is CSATGQGLYNEQFF. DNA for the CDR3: TGCAGTGCTACGGGACAGGGACTTTACAATGAGCAGTTCTTC.